The 25 T cell receptor beta chains reported below all come from one sample, sequenced in a study of blood T cell repertoires in COVID-19. Sequenced by immunoSEQ multiplex PCR; TCRdb stores in-frame clones only, minus some. The sample has over 600,000 clones; about 87% are singletons. Sequencing used peripheral blood. These receptor sequences come from a woman between 18 and 29 years old with acute or convalescent COVID-19.

This clone turned up a few times. The V gene is TRBV12-5, the J gene TRBJ2-4, with D tentatively TRBD1 (6 bases). With 5 bases removed from V and 7 bases from J, the gap between germline ends came to 18 bases. This CDR3 region has 15 residues. CDR1 and CDR2 from the germline V gene are LGHNT and FRNRAP. The CDR3 DNA reads TGTGCTAGTGGTACCCCAGACAGGCTGGGGAACATTCAGTACTTC. The encoded protein is CASGTPDRLGNIQYF.

The V call is TRBV6-6, the J call TRBJ1-5, with TRBD1 matching 7 bases. This CDR3 spans 14 amino acids. CDR1 and CDR2 from the germline V gene are MNHNY and SVGAGI (reference sequence). V shed 2 bases and J 7 bases; nucleotides not matched to a gene: 5. CDR3 amino acids: CASSYPDRHQPQHF. Here the CDR3 DNA reads TGTGCCAGCAGTTACCCGGACAGGCACCAGCCCCAGCATTTT.

V and J are TRBV5-1 and TRBJ1-6; 12 nucleotides line up with TRBD1. Per the germline V gene, CDR1 is SGHRS and CDR2 is YFSETQ. CDR3 length equals 16 residues. V trimming: 4 bases; J trimming: 6 bases; junction bases outside the gene matches: 5. The DNA of the CDR3 is TGCGCCAGCAGCCCGGGACAGGGGGCGCGTAATTCACCCCTCCACTTT. This codes for CASSPGQGARNSPLHF. Filled out from reference TRBV5-1 and TRBJ1-6, the complete variable domain reads KAGVTQTPRYLIKTRGQQVTLSCSPISGHRSVSWYQQTPGQGLQFLFEYFSETQRNKGNFPGRFSGRQFSNSRSEMNVSTLELGDSALYLCASSPGQGARNSPLHFGNGTRLTVT.

The J gene is TRBJ1-2, the V gene TRBV4-2; TRBD1 might be the D (6 bases). This CDR3 is built from 14 residues. Germline V CDR1 and CDR2: LGHNA, YNFKEQ. Deletions cut 0 bases from V and 8 bases from J, with 13 bases between. CDR3 sequence: CASSQEARGGGYTF. The CDR3, as DNA: TGTGCCAGCAGCCAAGAGGCCAGGGGCGGAGGCTACACCTTC.

This clone was detected only once. This chain uses TRBV2 with TRBJ2-1; TRBD2 agrees at 11 bases. This CDR3 is 14 amino acids long. Per germline, CDR1 SNHLY and CDR2 FYNNEI. V trimming: 8 bases; J trimming: 12 bases; junction bases outside the gene matches: 12. CDR3 sequence (DNA): TGTGCCAGCCAGGGGGAGACTAGCGGGGCAAGGCAGTTCTTC. Translated: CASQGETSGARQFF.

For this clone: A junction boundary mismatches the germline segment, possibly from a read error. This sequence joins TRBV7-3 and TRBJ1-2, with a possible D match to TRBD1 (5 bases). Germline V gene lookup returns CDR1 SGHTA and CDR2 FQGTGA. The CDR3 has 15 residues. The CDR3 nucleotides read TGTGCCAGCAGCCAGGCGGGGCGATTCAACTATGACTACACCTTC. Protein sequence: CASSQAGRFNYDYTF.

V gene TRBV10-1 combines with J gene TRBJ2-3; 9 bases match TRBD2. J was trimmed by 1 base and V by 2 bases; bases with no gene match: 7. CDR3 length equals 17 residues. Germline V gene lookup returns CDR1 WNHNN and CDR2 SYGVQD (reference sequence). In DNA, the CDR3 is TGCGCCAGCAGTGAGAGCGAATCTAGCGGGGGCACAGATACGCAGTATTTT. Translating gives CASSESESSGGTDTQYF.

The V call is TRBV10-3, the J call TRBJ2-3; TRBD1 matches 10 bases. Germline assignment: CDR1 ENHRY and CDR2 SYGVKD. This CDR3 region has 14 residues. V trimming: 6 bases; J trimming: 4 bases; junction bases outside the gene matches: 4. This chain's CDR3 is CAISGQGVSDTQYF. In DNA, the CDR3 is TGTGCCATCAGCGGACAGGGGGTTTCAGATACGCAGTATTTT.

The genes are TRBV6-2 or TRBV6-3 and TRBJ1-4, with a tentative D call TRBD1 (5 bases). This CDR3 region has 14 residues. In germline, CDR1 is MNHEY, CDR2 SVGEGT. The ends were cut back, 2 bases at V and 7 bases at J, with 11 bases in the middle. CDR3 residues: CASSYDGRGEKLFF. The CDR3 coding sequence is TGTGCCAGCAGTTACGACGGGAGGGGTGAAAAACTGTTTTTT.

The V call is TRBV6-4, the J call TRBJ2-1, with 11 positions matching TRBD2. The CDR3 contains 14 residues. The germline V gene encodes CDR1 MRHNA and CDR2 SNTAGT. V shed 5 bases, J shed 6 bases, and the junction held 3 bases outside the gene matches. The CDR3 protein is CASSSGTSGNEQFF. In nucleotides, the CDR3 is TGTGCCAGCAGTTCCGGGACTAGCGGCAATGAGCAGTTCTTC.

CDR3: CASSAGLAGAPSSYNEQFF. CDR3 coding DNA: TGCGCCAGCAGCGCGGGATTAGCGGGGGCCCCGAGCTCCTACAATGAGCAGTTCTTC. This chain links TRBV5-1 with TRBJ2-1; 9 positions match TRBD2. The CDR3 is 19 amino acids. J lost 0 bases, V lost 4 bases, and 14 bases had no gene match. Germline V CDR1 and CDR2: SGHRS, YFSETQ.

This chain's CDR3 is CASSYGSSNYGYTF. For the CDR3, the DNA is TGTGCCAGCAGTTATGGGAGCTCTAACTATGGCTACACCTTC. This chain connects TRBV6-2 or TRBV6-3 to TRBJ1-2; unclear D gene. Looked up from germline, CDR1 is MNHEY and CDR2 is SVGEGT. V was cut by 3 bases and J by 0 bases, with 8 bases left in between. This CDR3 spans 14 amino acids.

The V call is TRBV19, the J call TRBJ1-2; a possible D gene is TRBD1 (5 bases). This CDR3 has 14 residues. V shed 0 bases and J shed 4 bases, with 9 bases lying between them. CDR1 is LNHDA, CDR2 SQIVND, per germline (reference sequence). The CDR3 nucleotides are TGTGCCAGTAGTATAGATCAGGGTCCCTATGGCTACACCTTC. Translated: CASSIDQGPYGYTF.

The chain employs TRBV12-3 or TRBV12-4 and TRBJ1-2; no firm D call. Trimming cost V 6 bases and J 6 bases, with 14 bases left between them. The CDR3 runs to 13 residues. As DNA, the CDR3 is TGTGCCAGCAGCCCGAGTCCTTTGGATGGCTACACCTTC. Protein product: CASSPSPLDGYTF.

The J gene is TRBJ1-2, the V gene TRBV3-1 (or the pseudogene TRBV3-2), with TRBD1 identical over 7 bases. The V and J ends lost 4 bases and 6 bases, in that order; junction bases with no gene match: 8. The CDR3 has 14 residues. Germline CDR1 and CDR2: LGHDT and YNNKEL (reference sequence). The CDR3 loop is CASSRGTASDGYTF. The CDR3 DNA is TGTGCCAGCAGCCGCGGGACAGCAAGTGATGGCTACACCTTC.

The chain links TRBV3-1 (or the pseudogene TRBV3-2) to TRBJ1-1, with D maybe TRBD1 (5 bases). V dropped 5 bases and J dropped 4 bases, with 14 bases sitting between them. Germline V gene data show CDR1 as LGHDT and CDR2 as YNNKEL (reference sequence). CDR3 size: 14 residues. The CDR3 DNA reads as TGTGCCAGCAGCTCGGCAGGGACTATCACTGAAGCTTTCTTT. Encoded protein: CASSSAGTITEAFF.

The J gene is TRBJ2-3, the V gene TRBV15, with 9 nucleotides matching TRBD1. The CDR3 is made up of 16 amino acids. The V gene's germline CDR1 is LNHNV and CDR2 YYDKDF (reference sequence). J lost 1 base, V lost 0 bases, and 2 bases had no gene match. The CDR3: CATSRDRTGGTDTQYF. CDR3 nucleotide sequence: TGTGCCACCAGCAGAGATCGGACAGGGGGCACAGATACGCAGTATTTT.

The gene calls are TRBV9 and TRBJ2-3; D possibly corresponds to TRBD1 (5 bases). From germline, CDR1 is SGDLS and CDR2 YYNGEE. V lost 0 bases, J lost 3 bases, and 11 bases lay in between. The CDR3 has 15 residues. As DNA, the CDR3 is TGTGCCAGCAGCGTAGGGGGCGCTGGGACAGATACGCAGTATTTT. Translation: CASSVGGAGTDTQYF.

The rearrangement joins TRBV7-9 to TRBJ2-3, with TRBD2 matching over 10 bases. Germline CDR1 is SEHNR and CDR2 is FQNEAQ (reference sequence). After removal of 5 bases from V and 3 bases from J, the junction contained 11 bases not matched to a gene. The CDR3 loop spans 17 amino acids. The CDR3 region has the DNA TGTGCCAGCAGCAGGGAGCGGGCTAGCGGGGGTACAGATACGCAGTATTTT. It encodes CASSRERASGGTDTQYF.

V is TRBV19 and J is TRBJ1-2; weak D call: TRBD1 (5 bases). Germline-derived CDR1 and CDR2 are LNHDA and SQIVND (reference sequence). The CDR3 consists of 11 residues. Trimming took off 8 bases at V and 7 bases at J, with 11 bases between the two ends. The CDR3: CASLQGIGYTF. Here the CDR3 DNA reads TGTGCCAGTCTCCAGGGAATTGGCTACACCTTC.

This chain connects TRBV5-6 to TRBJ2-7; D possibly corresponds to TRBD1 (5 bases). This CDR3 has 13 amino acids. The germline V gene encodes CDR1 SGHDT and CDR2 YYEEEE. Trimming left V 1 base short and J 6 bases short, with 11 bases between. The CDR3 loop reads CASSLLSGLEQYF. CDR3 coding DNA: TGTGCCAGCAGCTTGCTGTCAGGGCTCGAGCAGTACTTC.

V is TRBV3-1 (or the pseudogene TRBV3-2) and J is TRBJ2-7, with D uncertain. Germline CDR1 reads LGHDT; CDR2 reads YNNKEL (reference sequence). The CDR3 extends over 12 amino acids. V lost 2 bases and J lost 8, with 10 bases in between. Here the CDR3 reads CASSQRGTKQYF. CDR3 nucleotide sequence: TGTGCCAGCAGCCAAAGAGGAACTAAGCAGTACTTC.

The chain couples TRBV21-1 to TRBJ1-2; the table names TRBD1, a call not compared with the DNA. TRBV21-1 is designated a pseudogene. The CDR3 has 16 residues. The CDR3 sequence is CASSKYKQNLNYGYTF. In DNA form, the CDR3 reads TGTGCCAGCAGCAAGTATAAACAGAACCTTAACTATGGCTACACCTTC.

The V and J genes are TRBV7-8 and TRBJ1-1; TRBD1 is a possible D gene (5 bases). The CDR3 is made up of 18 amino acids. The V end lost 2 bases, the J end lost 3 bases, and 22 bases lay between the germline ends. Germline CDR1 reads SGHVS; CDR2 reads FQNEAQ. CDR3 sequence reads: CASSLTMVWGVGDTEAFF. The CDR3 DNA reads as TGTGCCAGCAGCTTAACCATGGTGTGGGGGGTCGGGGACACTGAAGCTTTCTTT.

The genes are TRBV2 and TRBJ1-5; a possible D gene is TRBD1 (5 bases). V lost 9 bases, J lost 6 bases, and 15 bases lay in between. This CDR3 contains 13 residues. Germline CDR1 reads SNHLY; CDR2 reads FYNNEI. CDR3 DNA: TGTGCCAGTTCAGGGTCCCTGGGTCAGCCCCAGCATTTT. This gives the protein CASSGSLGQPQHF. The whole variable domain, filled in from reference TRBV2 and TRBJ1-5, reads EPEVTQTPSHQVTQMGQEVILRCVPISNHLYFYWYRQILGQKVEFLVSFYNNEISEKSEIFDDQFSVERPDGSNFTLKIRSTKLEDSAMYFCASSGSLGQPQHFGDGTRLSIL.